Listed below are T cell receptor beta chains from one sample, sequenced in a study of blood T cell repertoires in COVID-19. Repertoires were generated with immunoSEQ multiplex PCR, while TCRdb's copy carries only in-frame clones and drops some. There are a few hundred thousand clones in the sample; around 82% occur only once, and less than 4% lies in the top ten. Source material: peripheral blood. These receptors were taken from a woman in her late teens or twenties with acute or convalescent COVID-19. CDR3s include the opening cysteine and the closing phenylalanine or tryptophan. The D gene is left open where the match is weak. A row's size may be missing; if present it is once, few, many or a size class.

V gene,J gene,D gene,clone size,CDR3 protein
TRBV12-5,TRBJ2-7,NA,few,CASNREGFEQYF
TRBV7-2,TRBJ2-3,NA,NA,CASSLDPQHTDTQYF
TRBV4-3,TRBJ2-7,NA,NA,CASSQEGDSDYEQYF
TRBV5-5,TRBJ2-5,TRBD2,NA,CASTRGLAGKETQYF
TRBV14,TRBJ1-2,TRBD1,NA,CASSPGTGSTYGYTF
TRBV5-4,TRBJ2-7,NA,NA,CLRGVRSFYEQYF
TRBV5-8,TRBJ2-7,NA,NA,CASSWSGYEQYF
TRBV6-2/TRBV6-3,TRBJ2-2,TRBD1,few,CASSGTGVWIWNTGELFF
TRBV12-3/TRBV12-4,TRBJ1-6,NA,NA,CASTPSVNSPLHF
TRBV7-6,TRBJ1-4,TRBD1,NA,CASSSPGDRVGATNEKLFF
TRBV6-5,TRBJ1-4,NA,many,CASSLRVGGEKLFF
TRBV6-6,TRBJ2-7,NA,NA,CASSPGPGNSYEQYF
TRBV27,TRBJ2-7,NA,NA,CASSLSIVQGVGEQYF
TRBV19,TRBJ1-5,TRBD1,NA,CASRSIQGTQPQHF
TRBV10-1,TRBJ2-1,TRBD2,few,CAGAGREGDEQFF
TRBV2,TRBJ1-1,TRBD1,NA,CASSGRTGLNTEAFF
TRBV12-3/TRBV12-4,TRBJ2-7,TRBD2,once,CASGLANEQYF
TRBV3-1/TRBV3-2,TRBJ2-7,TRBD2,NA,CASTLGGGTYEQYF
TRBV5-1,TRBJ1-2,TRBD1,NA,CASSLDGQGLYGYTF
TRBV6-4,TRBJ2-2,TRBD2,NA,CASSPREAGTGELFF
TRBV3-1/TRBV3-2,TRBJ2-3,TRBD2,NA,CASSRLASDTQYF
TRBV7-9,TRBJ1-2,NA,NA,CATADSRGYGYTF
TRBV6-6,TRBJ1-6,TRBD1,few,CASRRGQGRGNSPLHF
TRBV29-1,TRBJ2-4,TRBD1,NA,CSVLKQQGFLDIQYF
TRBV5-6,TRBJ1-2,NA,NA,CASSLGETDYGYTF
TRBV5-1,TRBJ2-3,NA,NA,CASSWTVNTDTQYF
TRBV6-2/TRBV6-3,TRBJ1-3,NA,NA,CASSPTGNSGNTIYF
TRBV7-8,TRBJ2-7,TRBD2,NA,CASSTVAGLAGDPYEQYF
TRBV6-5,TRBJ2-7,TRBD2,NA,CASSPAGGFHEQYF
TRBV5-4,TRBJ2-1,NA,NA,CASTLGGISSYNEQFF
TRBV5-1,TRBJ2-5,TRBD2,NA,CASSPGLAGGSQETQYF
TRBV7-9,TRBJ2-7,NA,NA,CASSPISYEQYF
TRBV29-1,TRBJ1-1,NA,few,CSVSGWRFENTEAFF
TRBV11-3,TRBJ2-7,TRBD1,once,CASSPQLTGFHEQYF
TRBV30,TRBJ1-6,NA,NA,CAWIPWEGRGSYNSPLHF